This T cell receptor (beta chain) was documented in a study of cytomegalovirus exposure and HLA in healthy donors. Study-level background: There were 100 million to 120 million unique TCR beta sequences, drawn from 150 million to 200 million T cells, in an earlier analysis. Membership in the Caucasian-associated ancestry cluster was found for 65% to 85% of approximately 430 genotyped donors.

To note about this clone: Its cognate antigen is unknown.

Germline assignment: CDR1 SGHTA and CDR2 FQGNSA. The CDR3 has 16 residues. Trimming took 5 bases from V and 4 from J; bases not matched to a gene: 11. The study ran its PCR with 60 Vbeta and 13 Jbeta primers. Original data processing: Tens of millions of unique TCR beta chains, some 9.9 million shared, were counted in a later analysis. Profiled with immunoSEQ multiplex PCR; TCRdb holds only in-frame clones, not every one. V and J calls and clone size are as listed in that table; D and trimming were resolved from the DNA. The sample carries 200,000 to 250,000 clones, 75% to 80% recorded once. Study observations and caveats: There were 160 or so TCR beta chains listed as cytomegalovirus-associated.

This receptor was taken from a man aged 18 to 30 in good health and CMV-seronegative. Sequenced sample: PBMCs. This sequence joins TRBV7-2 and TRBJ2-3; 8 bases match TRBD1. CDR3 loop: CASSPRQGRRPDTQYF. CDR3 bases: TGTGCCAGCAGCCCTCGACAGGGGAGGCGGCCAGATACGCAGTATTTT. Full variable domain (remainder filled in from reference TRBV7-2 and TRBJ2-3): GAGVSQSPSNKVTEKGKDVELRCDPISGHTALYWYRQSLGQGLEFLIYFQGNSAPDKSGLPSDRFSAERTGGSVSTLTIQRTQQEDSAVYLCASSPRQGRRPDTQYFGPGTRLTVL.